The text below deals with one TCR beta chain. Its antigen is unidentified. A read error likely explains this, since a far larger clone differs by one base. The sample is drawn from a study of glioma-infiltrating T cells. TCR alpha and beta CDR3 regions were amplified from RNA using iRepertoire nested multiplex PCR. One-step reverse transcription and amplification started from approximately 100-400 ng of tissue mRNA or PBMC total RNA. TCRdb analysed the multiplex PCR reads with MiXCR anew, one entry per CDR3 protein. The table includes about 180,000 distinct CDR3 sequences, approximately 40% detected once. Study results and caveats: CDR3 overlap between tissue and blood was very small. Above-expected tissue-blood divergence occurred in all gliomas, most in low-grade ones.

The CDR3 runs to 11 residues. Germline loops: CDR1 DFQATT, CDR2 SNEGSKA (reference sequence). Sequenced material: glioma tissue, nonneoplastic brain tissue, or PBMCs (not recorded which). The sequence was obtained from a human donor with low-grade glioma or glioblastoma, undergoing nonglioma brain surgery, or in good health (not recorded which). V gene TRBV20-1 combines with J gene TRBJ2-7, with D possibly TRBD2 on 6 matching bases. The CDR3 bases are TGCAGTGCTAGGCAGGACTACGAGCCGTACTTC. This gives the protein CSARQDYEPYF.